This T cell receptor beta chain was profiled in a study of blood T cell repertoires in COVID-19 (dated by TCRdb to the early 2020s). Describing the broader study: Samples from collaborators originated in the United States, Italy and Spain and spanned both the acute and convalescent phases of COVID-19. Where HLA class I and class II types were available, the types were taken from metadata supplied by the sample provider, not from assay-based typing. A de-identified subject ID, COVID-19 status, age in years and sex were almost always included in the sample metadata. The samples were drawn from two sources: the first 160 participants of the ongoing ImmuneRACE study, and 1,200 or so subjects contributed by 6 global collaborators. Subjects who had been exposed to COVID-19, were actively infected with it, or had recovered from it provided the deeply sampled blood TCRbeta repertoires that made up the dataset. A freely available public database, intended as a resource for researchers studying the immune response to SARS-CoV-2, is where the repertoires were released. The material from the prospective study consisted of cDNA or gDNA derived from T cells, B-cell-depleted T cells, or PBMCs. Overall results and qualifications from the work: The amount of clinical and demographic metadata varied by source and participant and was provided uncurated.

TCRbeta CDR3 regions were amplified from genomic DNA by means of the immunoSEQ Assay, a bias-controlled multiplex PCR. Under the source paper's analysis protocol: Nucleated cell counts per sample were estimated from amplification of reference gene primers within the assay. To quantify the absolute abundance of each unique TCRbeta CDR3 rearrangement, sequence reads were collapsed and filtered. For each sample, productive Simpson clonality was calculated by taking the square root of Simpson's diversity index across productive rearrangements. TCRdb holds this immuneACCESS table with in-frame rearrangements only. Some clones are missing; in checked studies, unresolved V genes explain under half, and the rest has no known cause. V and J calls and clone size are as listed in that table; D and trimming were resolved from the DNA. This sample lists 250,000 to 300,000 clones; approximately 86% were detected once. The ten largest clonotypes hold less than 4.5% of the sample.

Trimming removed 3 bases from V and 3 bases from J; the gene matches leave 4 bases unexplained. The germline V gene sets CDR1 to KGHSH and CDR2 to LQKENI. The CDR3, from cysteine to phenylalanine, totals 15 residues. Left in the record is the CDR3 DNA by itself, 45 bases read in frame from the first base. A word on this clone: The clone's antigen remains unknown. No base-level quality is on record; no much larger clone is a single base apart.

Whole blood was collected in K2EDTA tubes by collaborating institutions according to the institutions' own protocols. For TCRbeta analysis, collaborator samples were shipped as frozen whole blood, as isolated PBMCs, or as DNA extracted from either sample type. This TCR came from a young man with active or convalescent COVID-19. The sequenced material came from peripheral blood. The sequence links TRBV18 to TRBJ2-2, with 7 bases in between that match TRBD2. This receptor has the CDR3 CASSPRLADTGELFF. The DNA sequence is given as TGTGCCAGCTCACCTCGGCTAGCGGACACCGGGGAGCTGTTTTTT.